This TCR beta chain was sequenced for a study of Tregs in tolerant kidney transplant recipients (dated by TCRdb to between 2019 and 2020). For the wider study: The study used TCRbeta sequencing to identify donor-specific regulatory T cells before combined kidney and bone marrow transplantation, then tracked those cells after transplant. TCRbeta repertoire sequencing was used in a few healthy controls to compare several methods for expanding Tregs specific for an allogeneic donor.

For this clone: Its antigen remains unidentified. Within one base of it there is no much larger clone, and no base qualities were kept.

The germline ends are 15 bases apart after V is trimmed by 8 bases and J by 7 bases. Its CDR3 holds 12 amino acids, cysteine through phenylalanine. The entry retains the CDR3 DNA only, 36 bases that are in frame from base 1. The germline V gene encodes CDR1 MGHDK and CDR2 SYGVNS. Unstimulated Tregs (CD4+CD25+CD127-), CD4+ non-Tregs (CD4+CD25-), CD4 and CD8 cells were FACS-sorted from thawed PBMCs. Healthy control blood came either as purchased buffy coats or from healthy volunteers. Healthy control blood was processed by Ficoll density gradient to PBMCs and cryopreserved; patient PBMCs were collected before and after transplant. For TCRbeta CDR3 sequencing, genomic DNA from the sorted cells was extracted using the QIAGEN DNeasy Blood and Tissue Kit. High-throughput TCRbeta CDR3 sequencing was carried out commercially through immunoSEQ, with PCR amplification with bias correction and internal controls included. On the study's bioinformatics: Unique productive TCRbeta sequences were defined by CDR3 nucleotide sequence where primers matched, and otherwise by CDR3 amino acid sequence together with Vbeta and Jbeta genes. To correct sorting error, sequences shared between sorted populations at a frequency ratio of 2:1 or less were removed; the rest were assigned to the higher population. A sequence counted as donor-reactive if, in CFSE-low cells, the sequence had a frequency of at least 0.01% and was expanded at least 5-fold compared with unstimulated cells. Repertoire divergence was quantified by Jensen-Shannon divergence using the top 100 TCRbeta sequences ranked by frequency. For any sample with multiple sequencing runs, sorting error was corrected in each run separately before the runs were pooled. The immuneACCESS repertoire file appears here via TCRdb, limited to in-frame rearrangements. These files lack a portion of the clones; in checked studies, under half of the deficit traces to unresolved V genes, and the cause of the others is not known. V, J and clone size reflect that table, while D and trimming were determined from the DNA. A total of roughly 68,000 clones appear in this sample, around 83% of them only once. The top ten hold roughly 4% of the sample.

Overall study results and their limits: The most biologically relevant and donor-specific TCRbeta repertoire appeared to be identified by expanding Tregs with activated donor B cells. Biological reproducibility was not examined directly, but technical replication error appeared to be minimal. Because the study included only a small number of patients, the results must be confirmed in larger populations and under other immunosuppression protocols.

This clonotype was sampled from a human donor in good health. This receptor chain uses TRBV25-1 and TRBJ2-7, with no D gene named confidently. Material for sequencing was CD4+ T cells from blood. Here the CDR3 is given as CASPVAPGEQYF. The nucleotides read TGTGCCAGCCCAGTCGCTCCCGGGGAGCAGTACTTC.